The present T cell receptor beta chain was sequenced within a study of blood T cell repertoires in COVID-19. Looking at the study overall: Sites in the United States, Italy and Spain provided acute and convalescent COVID-19 samples. Sources were T cells, B-cell-depleted T cells, or PBMCs; the material itself was cDNA or gDNA.

Authors' data handling: Quantification of nucleated cells was approximated via reference gene primer amplification. Repertoires were generated with immunoSEQ multiplex PCR, while TCRdb's copy carries only in-frame clones and drops some. V, J and clone size reflect that table, while D and trimming were determined from the DNA. The sample carries approximately 170,000 clones, about 80% recorded once. The sample comprised peripheral blood. The receptor's source is a human donor with acute or convalescent COVID-19. The donor label of this sample is uncertain.

CDR3 sequence (DNA): TGTGCCAGCAGCTGGGGACAGGGCAATCAGCCCCAGCATTTT. Its translation is CASSWGQGNQPQHF. The rearrangement links TRBV7-2 to TRBJ1-5; TRBD1 matches 8 bases. Germline V gives CDR1 SGHTA, CDR2 FQGNSA. This CDR3 region has 14 residues. V lost 4 bases, J lost 2 bases, and 1 base stayed unmatched.